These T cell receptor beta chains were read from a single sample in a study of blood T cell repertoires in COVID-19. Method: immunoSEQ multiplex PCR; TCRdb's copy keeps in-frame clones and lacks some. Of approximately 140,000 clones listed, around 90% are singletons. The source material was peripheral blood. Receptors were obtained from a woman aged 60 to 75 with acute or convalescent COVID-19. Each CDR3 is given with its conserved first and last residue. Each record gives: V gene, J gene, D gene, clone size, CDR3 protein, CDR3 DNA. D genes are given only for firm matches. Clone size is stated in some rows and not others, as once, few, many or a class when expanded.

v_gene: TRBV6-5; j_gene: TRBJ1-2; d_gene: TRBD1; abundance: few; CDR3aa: CASSPGQGRGYTF; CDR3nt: TGTGCCAGCAGCCCGGGACAGGGACGTGGCTACACCTTC
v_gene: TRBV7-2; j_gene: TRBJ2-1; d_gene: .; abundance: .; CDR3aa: CASSLYYDNEQFF; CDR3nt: TGTGCCAGCAGCCTATATTATGACAATGAGCAGTTCTTC
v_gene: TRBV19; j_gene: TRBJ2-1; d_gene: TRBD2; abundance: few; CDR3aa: CASSGLANIGSYNEQFF; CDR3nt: TGTGCCAGTAGTGGACTAGCGAATATAGGCTCCTACAATGAGCAGTTCTTC
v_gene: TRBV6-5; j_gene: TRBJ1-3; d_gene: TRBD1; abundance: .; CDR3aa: CASMRDRNSGNTIYF; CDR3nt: TGTGCCAGCATGAGGGACAGAAACTCTGGAAACACCATATATTTT
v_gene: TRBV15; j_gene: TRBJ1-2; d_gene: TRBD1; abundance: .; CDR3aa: CATSRDRGQAANYGYTF; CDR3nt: TGTGCCACCAGCAGAGATAGGGGACAGGCAGCTAACTATGGCTACACCTTC
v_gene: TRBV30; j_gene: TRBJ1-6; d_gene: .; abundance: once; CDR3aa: CAWSVHSGSPLHF; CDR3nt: TGTGCCTGGAGTGTACATTCGGGTTCACCCCTCCACTTT
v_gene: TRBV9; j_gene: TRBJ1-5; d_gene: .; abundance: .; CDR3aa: CASSVGQVPNQPQHF; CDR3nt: TGTGCCAGCAGCGTAGGACAGGTCCCCAATCAGCCCCAGCATTTT
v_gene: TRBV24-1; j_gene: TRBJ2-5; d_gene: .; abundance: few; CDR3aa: CATSDFQETQYF; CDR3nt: TGTGCCACTTCGGACTTCCAAGAGACCCAGTACTTC
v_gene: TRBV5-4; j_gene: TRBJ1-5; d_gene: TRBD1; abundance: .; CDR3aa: CASSPGQGVNQPQHF; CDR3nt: TGTGCCAGCAGCCCGGGACAGGGCGTCAATCAGCCCCAGCATTTT
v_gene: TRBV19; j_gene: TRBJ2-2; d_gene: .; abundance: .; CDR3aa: CASSHEPNTGELFF; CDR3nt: TGTGCCAGTAGCCATGAGCCCAACACCGGGGAGCTGTTTTTT
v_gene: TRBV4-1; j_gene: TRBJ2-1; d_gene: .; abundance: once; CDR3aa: CASSQESPPQEQFF; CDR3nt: TGCGCCAGCAGCCAAGAGTCTCCTCCGCAGGAGCAGTTCTTC
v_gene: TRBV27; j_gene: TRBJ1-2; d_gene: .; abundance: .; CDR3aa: CASSLSRRGPFGYTF; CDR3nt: TGTGCCAGCAGTTTATCACGGCGGGGACCATTTGGCTACACCTTC
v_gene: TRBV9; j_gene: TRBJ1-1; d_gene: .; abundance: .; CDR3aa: CASSQAGDTEAFF; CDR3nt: TGTGCCAGCAGCCAAGCGGGGGACACTGAAGCTTTCTTT
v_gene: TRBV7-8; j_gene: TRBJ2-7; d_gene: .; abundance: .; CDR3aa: CASNGEGWGEQYF; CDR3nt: TGTGCCAGCAACGGTGAGGGATGGGGCGAGCAGTACTTC